This T cell receptor (beta chain) was sequenced during a study of blood T cell repertoires in COVID-19 (dated by TCRdb to the early 2020s). Concerning the study at large: Collaborator samples came from the United States, Italy and Spain and covered acute and convalescent phases of COVID-19. The prospective study material was composed of cDNA or gDNA derived from T cells, B-cell-depleted T cells, or PBMCs. The dataset comprised deeply sampled blood TCRbeta repertoires from subjects exposed to, actively infected with, or recovered from COVID-19. The repertoires were made available in a free public database intended to serve as a resource for research on the immune response to SARS-CoV-2. The samples were drawn from two sources: the first 160 participants of the ongoing ImmuneRACE study, and fewer than 1,500 subjects contributed by 6 global collaborators. Sample metadata almost always included a de-identified subject ID, COVID-19 status, age in years and sex. Where HLA class I and class II types were available, the types were taken from metadata supplied by the sample provider, not from assay-based typing. Study-wide conclusions, independent of this receptor: How much clinical and demographic metadata was included differed by source and by participant, and the metadata was provided uncurated.

Remarks on this clone: Its target antigen remains unknown. Within one base of it there is no much larger clone, and no base qualities were kept.

TCRbeta CDR3 regions were amplified from genomic DNA by means of the immunoSEQ Assay, a bias-controlled multiplex PCR. Regarding the original processing steps: The number of nucleated cells in each sample was estimated by amplification of reference gene primers within the assay. Sequence reads were collapsed and filtered to measure the absolute abundance of every unique TCRbeta CDR3 rearrangement. For each sample, productive Simpson clonality was calculated as the square root of Simpson's diversity index over productive rearrangements. Here the immuneACCESS table is served through TCRdb, limited to in-frame sequences with V and J called. Missing clones are a known gap in these copies; in checked studies unresolved V genes cover under half, and the rest lacks a known reason. The DNA gave D and trimming, while V, J and clone size come from that table. This sample holds 350,000 or so clones; about 90% were observed only once. The ten largest clones represent about 0.93% of the sample.

Enrolling through a virtual design, the prospective study's participants ranged in age from about 18 to 89 years and lived across about two dozen United States geographic areas. To assign participants to cohorts, the prospective study relied on clinical history that participants themselves reported in a screening survey and a study questionnaire. ImmuneRACE Cohort 3 recovered participants were defined by two consecutive negative NP/OP PCR tests, healthcare professional clearance, or symptom resolution. In the prospective study, mobile phlebotomists collected whole blood, serum and a nasopharyngeal or oropharyngeal swab from each participant. Participants in the prospective study had the option to provide additional blood draws and questionnaires over a 2-month period. Before DNA extraction, prospective study blood samples were shipped either frozen or at room temperature. Between the V and J ends, shortened by 3 bases and 4 bases respectively, the junction contains 9 bases. The CDR3 numbers 12 residues from cysteine through phenylalanine. This entry keeps only the CDR3 DNA: 36 bases, framed from base 1. In the germline V gene, CDR1 corresponds to SQVTM and CDR2 to ANQGSEA.

Recombination joined TRBV29-1 with TRBJ1-2; TRBD1 is a weak D gene call, 6 bases matching. The origin of this receptor is a woman aged 25 to 39 who had recovered from COVID-19. Material for sequencing was PBMCs or T cells enriched from blood (not recorded which). The bases read TGCAGCGTTGATAAGGGGGTCTATGGCTACACCTTC. Its translation reads: CSVDKGVYGYTF.